The 17 T cell receptor beta chains presented below share a single source sample, sequenced in a study of blood T cells in healthy people across ages. The second PCR ran about 6 to 11 cycles with a sample-barcoded 5' primer and J-beta primers. In TCRdb, the 5' RACE reads were re-called with MiXCR into one record per CDR3 protein. The sample comprises fewer than 1.5 million distinct CDR3 sequences, around 42% of which are singletons, and roughly 7.7% rests with the top ten. Sequenced material: blood. The receptor set was obtained from a woman under 30 in good health.

This clonotype was detected only a few times. This sequence joins TRBV7-2 and TRBJ2-5; D possibly uses TRBD1 or TRBD2 (5 bases each). Trimming removed 4 bases from V and 5 bases from J, with 14 bases in between. The germline V gene has CDR1 SGHTA and CDR2 FQGNSA. This CDR3 is built from 14 residues. CDR3 nucleotide sequence: TGTGCCAGCAGCTCGCCTCCGGGGCGGGAGACCCAGTACTTC. This sequence encodes CASSSPPGRETQYF.

V and J are TRBV5-1 and TRBJ2-7; 10 nucleotides align to TRBD2. The CDR3 sequence is 16 residues long. V was pared by 0 bases and J by 2 bases, with 5 bases of the junction left unmatched. Germline V CDR1 and CDR2: SGHRS, YFSETQ. CDR3 loop: CASSLALAGDTYEQYF. In DNA, the CDR3 is TGCGCCAGCAGCTTGGCTCTAGCGGGGGACACCTACGAGCAGTACTTC. Looking up the rest from reference TRBV5-1 and TRBJ2-7 gives the full variable domain: KAGVTQTPRYLIKTRGQQVTLSCSPISGHRSVSWYQQTPGQGLQFLFEYFSETQRNKGNFPGRFSGRQFSNSRSEMNVSTLELGDSALYLCASSLALAGDTYEQYFGPGTRLTVT.

In this sample, this clonotype turned up a few times. The genes are TRBV3-1 and TRBJ2-3; TRBD2 aligns across 13 bases. The CDR3 totals 19 residues. Germline loops: CDR1 LGHDT, CDR2 YNNKEL (reference sequence). J lost 2 bases, V lost 4 bases, and 12 bases had no gene match. The CDR3 spells CASSLGLAGARTPTDTQYF. CDR3 DNA: TGTGCCAGCAGCCTAGGACTAGCGGGGGCCCGGACACCCACAGATACGCAGTATTTT.

This clonotype was counted a single time. The gene calls are TRBV7-6 and TRBJ2-7; 13 bases align to TRBD2. Germline values: CDR1 SGHVS, CDR2 FNYEAQ. V shed 5 bases, J shed 2 bases, and the junction held 6 bases outside the gene matches. The CDR3 sequence is 16 residues long. The CDR3 protein is CASSPGTSGTPYEQYF. CDR3 sequence (DNA): TGTGCCAGCAGCCCCGGGACTAGCGGGACACCCTACGAGCAGTACTTC.

The chain employs TRBV6-1 and TRBJ1-1, with a weak D call TRBD1 (6 bases). CDR1 is MNHNS and CDR2 is SASEGT in the germline V gene. V lost 4 bases to trimming and J lost 0 bases, with 15 bases between them. The CDR3 spans 16 residues. CDR3 sequence: CASSARRGTMNTEAFF. The CDR3 DNA is TGTGCCAGCAGTGCCCGTAGGGGGACGATGAACACTGAAGCTTTCTTT.

This clonotype was seen a handful of times. The rearrangement joins TRBV10-3 to TRBJ1-2, with D unresolved. The CDR3 consists of 11 residues. Deletions cut 2 bases from V and 9 bases from J, with 7 bases between. Germline V gene lookup returns CDR1 ENHRY and CDR2 SYGVKD. CDR3: CAISEKVSYTF. Written as DNA, the CDR3 is TGTGCCATCAGTGAGAAAGTCAGCTACACCTTC.

This chain uses TRBV7-2 with TRBJ2-5, with no clear D. Gene TRBJ2-4 matches the end of the DNA better, so the J call may be wrong. This CDR3 is 14 amino acids long. The germline CDR1 and CDR2 sequences are SGHTA and FQGNSA. CDR3 region: CASSLWVTKNIQYF. For the CDR3, the DNA is TGTGCCAGCAGCTTATGGGTGACCAAAAACATTCAGTACTTC.

V is TRBV27 and J is TRBJ2-1; D is ambiguous. Trimming left V 2 bases short and J 4 bases short, with 18 bases between. This CDR3 has 17 residues. CDR1 and CDR2 (germline): MNHEY, SMNVEV (reference sequence). The CDR3 DNA follows: TGTGCCAGCAGTTTAGGTGTTGGGCTTAGCCTATACAATGAGCAGTTCTTC. Its protein is CASSLGVGLSLYNEQFF.

The chain combines TRBV5-5 with TRBJ1-4; D not certain. The germline CDR1 and CDR2 sequences are SGHKS and YYEKEE (reference sequence). V was pared by 3 bases and J by 0 bases, with 12 bases between. CDR3 length equals 16 residues. As DNA, the CDR3 is TGTGCCAGCAGCTCCTGGACGGCTTCAACTAATGAAAAACTGTTTTTT. Translated: CASSSWTASTNEKLFF.

This chain uses TRBV25-1 with TRBJ1-1, with 7 bases lining up with TRBD1. Trimming cost V 7 bases and J 1 base; bases outside gene matches: 9. The length of the CDR3 is 15 residues. From germline, CDR1 is MGHDK and CDR2 SYGVNS. CDR3 coding DNA: TGTGCCAGCAACAGGGGTCACGGGAAGAACACTGAAGCTTTCTTT. Translated: CASNRGHGKNTEAFF. The complete variable domain, with remaining parts taken from reference TRBV25-1 and TRBJ1-1, reads EADIYQTPRYLVIGTGKKITLECSQTMGHDKMYWYQQDPGMELHLIHYSYGVNSTEKGDLSSESTVSRIRTEHFPLTLESARPSHTSQYLCASNRGHGKNTEAFFGQGTRLTVV.

The CDR3 loop is CASSLVASGGADHEQFF. The CDR3, as DNA: TGCGCCAGCAGCTTGGTTGCTAGCGGGGGGGCCGACCATGAGCAGTTCTTC. The V call is TRBV5-1, the J call TRBJ2-1; TRBD2 aligns across 12 bases. The V segment lost 0 bases and the J segment 8 bases; nucleotides outside the gene matches: 9. In germline, CDR1 is SGHRS, CDR2 YFSETQ. This CDR3 spans 17 amino acids.

The sample holds a few counts of this clonotype. J is TRBJ1-2 and V is TRBV4-2; D unclear. This CDR3 has 14 amino acids. V was clipped by 0 bases and J by 3 bases, with 8 bases between them. Germline V gene sequence: CDR1 LGHNA, CDR2 YNFKEQ. The CDR3 reads CASSQEGVYYGYTF. The CDR3 coding sequence is TGTGCCAGCAGCCAAGAGGGAGTTTACTATGGCTACACCTTC.

This clonotype was found many times. This chain links TRBV6-1 with TRBJ2-1; 10 nucleotides match TRBD2. Germline V CDR1 and CDR2: MNHNS, SASEGT. V shed 5 bases and J 5 bases; nucleotides not matched to a gene: 6. This CDR3 has 15 amino acids. CDR3 coding DNA: TGTGCCAGCAGTCGAAGCGGGGGGGTAAACAATGAGCAGTTCTTC. It is translated as CASSRSGGVNNEQFF.

The chain recombines TRBV30 with TRBJ1-5; 9 nucleotides align to TRBD1. Per the germline V gene, CDR1 is GTSNPN and CDR2 is SVGIG (reference sequence). V was pared by 3 bases and J by 7 bases, with 7 bases of the junction left unmatched. The CDR3 totals 14 residues. CDR3 sequence (DNA): TGTGCCTGGAGCCAGACAGGGGGGAACCAGCCCCAGCATTTT. This translates into CAWSQTGGNQPQHF.

Only one count was recorded for this clonotype. This chain uses TRBV20-1 with TRBJ2-3; D unresolved. The germline V and J ends were trimmed by 6 bases and 6 bases, with 10 bases remaining between them. CDR1 is DFQATT, CDR2 SNEGSKA, per germline (reference sequence). The CDR3 runs 11 residues. CDR3 amino acids: CSASLNDTQYF. The CDR3 coding sequence is TGCAGTGCCTCTCTGAATGATACGCAGTATTTT.

The rearrangement joins TRBV6-5 to TRBJ1-1; D is perhaps TRBD1 (5 bases). The CDR3 runs to 13 residues. Per germline, CDR1 MNHEY and CDR2 SVGAGI. V was cut by 2 bases and J by 7 bases, with 11 bases left in between. The CDR3 sequence: CASSYPGTGEAFF. CDR3 DNA: TGTGCCAGCAGTTACCCCGGGACGGGTGAAGCTTTCTTT.

This clonotype appeared a single time. The V call is TRBV2, the J call TRBJ2-7; D remains ambiguous. The V gene lost 4 bases and the J gene lost 0 bases, with 7 bases spanning the gap. The length of the CDR3 is 13 residues. The germline CDR1 and CDR2 sequences are SNHLY and FYNNEI. Here the CDR3 reads CASSAETSYEQYF. The CDR3 DNA follows: TGTGCCAGCAGTGCTGAAACCTCCTACGAGCAGTACTTC.